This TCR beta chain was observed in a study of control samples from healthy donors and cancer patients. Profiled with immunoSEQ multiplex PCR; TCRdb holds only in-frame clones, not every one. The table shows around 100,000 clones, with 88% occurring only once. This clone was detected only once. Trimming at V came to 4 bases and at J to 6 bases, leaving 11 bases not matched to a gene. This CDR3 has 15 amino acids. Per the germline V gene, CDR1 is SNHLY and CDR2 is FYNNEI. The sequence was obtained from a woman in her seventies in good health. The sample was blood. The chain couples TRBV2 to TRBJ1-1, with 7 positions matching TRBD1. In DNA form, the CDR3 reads TGTGCCAGCAGTGGACAGGGTTCGTATTGGGCTGAAGCTTTCTTT. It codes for CASSGQGSYWAEAFF.